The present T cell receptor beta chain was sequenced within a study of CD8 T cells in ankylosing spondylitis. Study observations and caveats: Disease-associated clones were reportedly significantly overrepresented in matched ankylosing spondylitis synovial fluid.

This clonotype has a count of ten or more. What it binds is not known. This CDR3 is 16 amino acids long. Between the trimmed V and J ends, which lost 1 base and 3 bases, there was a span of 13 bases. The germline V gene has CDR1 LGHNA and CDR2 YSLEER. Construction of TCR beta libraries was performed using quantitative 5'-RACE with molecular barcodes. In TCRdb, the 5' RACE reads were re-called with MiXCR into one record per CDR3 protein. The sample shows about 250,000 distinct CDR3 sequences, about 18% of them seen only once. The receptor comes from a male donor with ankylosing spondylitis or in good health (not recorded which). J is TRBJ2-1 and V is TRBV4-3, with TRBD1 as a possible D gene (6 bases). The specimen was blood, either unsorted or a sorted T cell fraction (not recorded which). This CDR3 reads CASSQGGLVFYNEQFF. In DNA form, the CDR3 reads TGCGCCAGCAGCCAAGGGGGGCTAGTGTTCTACAATGAGCAGTTCTTC.